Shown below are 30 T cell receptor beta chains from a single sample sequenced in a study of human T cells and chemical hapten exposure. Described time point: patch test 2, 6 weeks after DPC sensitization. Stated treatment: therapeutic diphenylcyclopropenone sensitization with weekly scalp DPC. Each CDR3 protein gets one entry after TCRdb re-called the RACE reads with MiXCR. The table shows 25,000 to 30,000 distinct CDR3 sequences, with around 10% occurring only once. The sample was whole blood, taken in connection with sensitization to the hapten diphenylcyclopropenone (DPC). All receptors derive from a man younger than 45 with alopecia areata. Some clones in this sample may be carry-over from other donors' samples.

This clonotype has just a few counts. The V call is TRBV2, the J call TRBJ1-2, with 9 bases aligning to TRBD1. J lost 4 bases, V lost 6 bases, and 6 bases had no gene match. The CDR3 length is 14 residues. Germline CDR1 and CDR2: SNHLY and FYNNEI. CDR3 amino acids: CASRTGQGTYGYTF. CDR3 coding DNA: TGTGCCAGCAGGACGGGACAGGGTACCTATGGCTACACCTTC.

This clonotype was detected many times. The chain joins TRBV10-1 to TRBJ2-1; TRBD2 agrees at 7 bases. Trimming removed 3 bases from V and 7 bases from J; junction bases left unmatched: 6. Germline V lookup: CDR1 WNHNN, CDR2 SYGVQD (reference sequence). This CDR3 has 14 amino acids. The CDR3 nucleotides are TGCGCCAGCAGTGAAGGACTAGTCAGTAATGAGCAGTTCTTC. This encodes CASSEGLVSNEQFF.

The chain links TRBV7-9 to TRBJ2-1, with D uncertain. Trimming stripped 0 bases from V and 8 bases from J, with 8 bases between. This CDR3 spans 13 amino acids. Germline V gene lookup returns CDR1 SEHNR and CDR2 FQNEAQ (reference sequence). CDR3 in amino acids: CASSLATRDEQFF. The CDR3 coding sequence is TGTGCCAGCAGCTTAGCTACTCGCGATGAGCAGTTCTTC.

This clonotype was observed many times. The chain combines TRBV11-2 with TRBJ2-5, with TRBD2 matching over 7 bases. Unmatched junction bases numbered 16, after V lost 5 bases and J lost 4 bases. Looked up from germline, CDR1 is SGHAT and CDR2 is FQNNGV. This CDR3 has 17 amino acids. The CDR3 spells CASSPGGGHNVGETQYF. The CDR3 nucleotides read TGTGCCAGCAGCCCGGGCGGGGGTCATAACGTCGGAGAGACCCAGTACTTC.

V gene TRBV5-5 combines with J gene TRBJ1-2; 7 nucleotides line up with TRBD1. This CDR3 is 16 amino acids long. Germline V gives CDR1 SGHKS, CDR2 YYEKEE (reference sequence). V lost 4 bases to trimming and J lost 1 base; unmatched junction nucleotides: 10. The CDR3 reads CASSPGQPQFNYGYTF. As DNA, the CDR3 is TGTGCCAGCAGCCCGGGACAGCCCCAATTTAACTATGGCTACACCTTC.

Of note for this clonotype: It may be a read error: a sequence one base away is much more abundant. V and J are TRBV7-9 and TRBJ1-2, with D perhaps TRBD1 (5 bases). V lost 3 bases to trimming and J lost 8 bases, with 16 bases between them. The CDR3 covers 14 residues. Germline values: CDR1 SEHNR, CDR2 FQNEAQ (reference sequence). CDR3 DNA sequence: TGTGCCAGCAGCTTCAGGGAGGAGAGTCGAGGCTACACCTTC. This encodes CASSFREESRGYTF.

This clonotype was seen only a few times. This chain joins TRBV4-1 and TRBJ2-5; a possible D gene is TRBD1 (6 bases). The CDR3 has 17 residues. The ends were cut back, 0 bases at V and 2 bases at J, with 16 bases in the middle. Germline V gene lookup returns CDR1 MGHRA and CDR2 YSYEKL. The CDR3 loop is CASSQDRFGTQQETQYF. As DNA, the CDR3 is TGCGCCAGCAGCCAAGATAGGTTCGGGACACAGCAAGAGACCCAGTACTTC.

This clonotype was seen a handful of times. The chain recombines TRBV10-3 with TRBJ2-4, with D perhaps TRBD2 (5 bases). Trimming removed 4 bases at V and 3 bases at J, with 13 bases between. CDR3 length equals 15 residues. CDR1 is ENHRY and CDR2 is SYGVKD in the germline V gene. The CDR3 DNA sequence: TGTGCCATCAGTGTTGAGGGCTTGGGCAAAAACATTCAGTACTTC. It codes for CAISVEGLGKNIQYF.

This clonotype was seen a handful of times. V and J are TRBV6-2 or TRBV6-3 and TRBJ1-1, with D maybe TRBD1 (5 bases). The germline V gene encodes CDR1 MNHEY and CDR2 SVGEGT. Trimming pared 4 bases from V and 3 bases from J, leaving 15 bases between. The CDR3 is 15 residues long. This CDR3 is CASSFGAPADTEAFF. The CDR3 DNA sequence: TGTGCCAGCAGTTTCGGGGCTCCGGCGGACACTGAAGCTTTCTTT.

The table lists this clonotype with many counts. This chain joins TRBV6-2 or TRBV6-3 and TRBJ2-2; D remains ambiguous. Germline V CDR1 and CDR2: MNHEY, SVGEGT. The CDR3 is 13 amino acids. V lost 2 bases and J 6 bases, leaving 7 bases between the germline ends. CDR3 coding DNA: TGTGCCAGCAGTTACGACGTTCCCGGGGAGCTGTTTTTT. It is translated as CASSYDVPGELFF.

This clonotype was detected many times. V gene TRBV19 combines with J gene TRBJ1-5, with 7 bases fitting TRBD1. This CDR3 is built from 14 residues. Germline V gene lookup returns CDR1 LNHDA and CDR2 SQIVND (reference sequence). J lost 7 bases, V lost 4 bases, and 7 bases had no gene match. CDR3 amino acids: CASSSRQGGQPQHF. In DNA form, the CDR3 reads TGTGCCAGTAGTAGCCGACAGGGCGGACAGCCCCAGCATTTT.

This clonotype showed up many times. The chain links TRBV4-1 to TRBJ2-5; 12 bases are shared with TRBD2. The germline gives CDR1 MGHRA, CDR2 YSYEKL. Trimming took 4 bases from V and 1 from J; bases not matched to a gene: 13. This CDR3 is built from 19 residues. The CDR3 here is CASSRETITSGRSQETQYF. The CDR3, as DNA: TGCGCCAGCAGCCGAGAAACTATCACTAGCGGGAGGTCCCAAGAGACCCAGTACTTC.

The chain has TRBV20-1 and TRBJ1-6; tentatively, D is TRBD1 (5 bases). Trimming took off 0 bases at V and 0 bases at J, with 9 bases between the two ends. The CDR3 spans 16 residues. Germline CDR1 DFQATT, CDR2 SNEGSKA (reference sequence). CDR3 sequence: CSARDRGVSYNSPLHF. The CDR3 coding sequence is TGCAGTGCTAGAGATCGGGGGGTCTCCTATAATTCACCCCTCCACTTT.

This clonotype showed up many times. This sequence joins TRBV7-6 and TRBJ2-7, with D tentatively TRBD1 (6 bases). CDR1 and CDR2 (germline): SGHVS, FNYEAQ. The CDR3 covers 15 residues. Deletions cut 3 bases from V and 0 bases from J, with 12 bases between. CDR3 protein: CASSLQGHLSYEQYF. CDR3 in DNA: TGTGCCAGCAGCTTGCAGGGGCACCTCTCCTACGAGCAGTACTTC.

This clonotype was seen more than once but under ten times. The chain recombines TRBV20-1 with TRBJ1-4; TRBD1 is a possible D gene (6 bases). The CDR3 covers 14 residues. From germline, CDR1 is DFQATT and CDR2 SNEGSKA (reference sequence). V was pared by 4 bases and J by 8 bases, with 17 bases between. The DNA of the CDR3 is TGCAGTGCTAAGGAAGGGGGAGCTCGCGAAAAACTGTTTTTT. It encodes CSAKEGGAREKLFF.

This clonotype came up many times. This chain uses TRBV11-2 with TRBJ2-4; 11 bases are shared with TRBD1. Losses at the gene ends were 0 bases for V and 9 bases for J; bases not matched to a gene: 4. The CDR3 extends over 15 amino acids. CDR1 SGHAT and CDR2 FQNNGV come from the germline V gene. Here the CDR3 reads CASSLDRTGGFIQYF. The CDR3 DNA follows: TGTGCCAGCAGCTTAGATAGGACAGGGGGCTTCATTCAGTACTTC.

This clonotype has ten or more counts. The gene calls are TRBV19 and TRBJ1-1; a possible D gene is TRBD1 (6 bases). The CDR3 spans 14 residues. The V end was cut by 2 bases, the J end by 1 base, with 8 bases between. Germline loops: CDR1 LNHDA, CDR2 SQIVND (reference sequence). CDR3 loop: CASSIRDKNTEAFF. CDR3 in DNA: TGTGCCAGTAGTATAAGGGACAAGAACACTGAAGCTTTCTTT.

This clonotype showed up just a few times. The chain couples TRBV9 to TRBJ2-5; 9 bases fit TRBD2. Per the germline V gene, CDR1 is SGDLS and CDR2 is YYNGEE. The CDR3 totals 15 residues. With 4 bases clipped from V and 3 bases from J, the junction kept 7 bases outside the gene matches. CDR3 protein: CASSFTGTSKETQYF. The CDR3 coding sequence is TGTGCCAGCAGCTTCACCGGGACTAGCAAAGAGACCCAGTACTTC.

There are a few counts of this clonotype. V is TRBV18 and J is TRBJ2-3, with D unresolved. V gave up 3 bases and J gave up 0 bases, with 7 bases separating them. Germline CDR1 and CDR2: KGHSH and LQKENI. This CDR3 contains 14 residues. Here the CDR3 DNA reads TGTGCCAGCTCACCGCTGAAAAGCACAGATACGCAGTATTTT. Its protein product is CASSPLKSTDTQYF.

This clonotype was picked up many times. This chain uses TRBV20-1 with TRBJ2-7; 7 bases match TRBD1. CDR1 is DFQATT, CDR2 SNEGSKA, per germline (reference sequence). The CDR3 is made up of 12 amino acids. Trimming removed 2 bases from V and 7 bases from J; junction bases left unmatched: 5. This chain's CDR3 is CSARTGVGEQYF. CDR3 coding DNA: TGCAGTGCTAGAACAGGGGTGGGGGAGCAGTACTTC.

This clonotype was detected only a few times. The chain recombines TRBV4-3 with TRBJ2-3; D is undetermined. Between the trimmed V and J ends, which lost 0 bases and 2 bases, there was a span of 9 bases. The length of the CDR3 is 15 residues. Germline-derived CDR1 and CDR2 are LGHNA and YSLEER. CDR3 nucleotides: TGCGCCAGCAGCCAAGAAGTCGGCTTCACAGATACGCAGTATTTT. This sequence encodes CASSQEVGFTDTQYF.

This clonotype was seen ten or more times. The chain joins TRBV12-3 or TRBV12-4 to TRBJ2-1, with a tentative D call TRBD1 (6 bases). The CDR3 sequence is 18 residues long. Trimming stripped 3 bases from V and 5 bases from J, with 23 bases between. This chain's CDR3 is CASSFSLGGGQRNNEQFF. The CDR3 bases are TGTGCCAGCAGTTTTTCGTTGGGTGGGGGCCAACGCAACAATGAGCAGTTCTTC.

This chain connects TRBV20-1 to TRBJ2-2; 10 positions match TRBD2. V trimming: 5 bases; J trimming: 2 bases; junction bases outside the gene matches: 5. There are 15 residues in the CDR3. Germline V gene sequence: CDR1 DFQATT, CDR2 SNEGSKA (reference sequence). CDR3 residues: CSAAPSGSNTGELFF. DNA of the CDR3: TGCAGTGCTGCCCCTAGCGGGAGTAACACCGGGGAGCTGTTTTTT.

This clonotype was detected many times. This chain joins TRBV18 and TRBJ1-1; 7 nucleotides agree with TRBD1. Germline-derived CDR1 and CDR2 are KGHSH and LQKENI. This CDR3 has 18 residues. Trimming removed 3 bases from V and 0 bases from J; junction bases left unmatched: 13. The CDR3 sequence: CASSPGKQGLGMNTEAFF. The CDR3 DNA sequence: TGTGCCAGCTCACCTGGAAAACAGGGGTTGGGGATGAACACTGAAGCTTTCTTT.

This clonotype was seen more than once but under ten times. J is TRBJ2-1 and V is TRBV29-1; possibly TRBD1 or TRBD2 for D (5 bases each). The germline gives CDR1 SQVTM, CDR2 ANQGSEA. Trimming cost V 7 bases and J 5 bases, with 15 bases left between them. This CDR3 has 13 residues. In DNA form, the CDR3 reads TGCAGCGCTGGTGGGACGGATAACAATGAGCAGTTCTTC. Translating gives CSAGGTDNNEQFF.

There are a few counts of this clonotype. CDR3 amino acids: CASSEATQYF. For the CDR3, the DNA is TGTGCCAGCAGTGAAGCGACCCAGTACTTC. This chain links TRBV2 with TRBJ2-5; D call uncertain. Trimming pared 0 bases from V and 7 bases from J, leaving 0 bases between. This CDR3 has 10 amino acids. Germline V gene lookup returns CDR1 SNHLY and CDR2 FYNNEI.

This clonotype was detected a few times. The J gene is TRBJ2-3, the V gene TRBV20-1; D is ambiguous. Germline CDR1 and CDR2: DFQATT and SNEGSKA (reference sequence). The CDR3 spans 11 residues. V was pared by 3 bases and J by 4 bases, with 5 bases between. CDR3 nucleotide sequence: TGCAGTGCTAGTGAGGCAGATACGCAGTATTTT. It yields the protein CSASEADTQYF.

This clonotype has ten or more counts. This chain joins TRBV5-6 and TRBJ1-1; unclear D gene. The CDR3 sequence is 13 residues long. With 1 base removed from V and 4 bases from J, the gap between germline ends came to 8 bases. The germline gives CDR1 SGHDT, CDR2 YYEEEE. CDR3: CASSLRGGTEAFF. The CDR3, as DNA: TGTGCCAGCAGCTTGCGGGGAGGCACTGAAGCTTTCTTT.

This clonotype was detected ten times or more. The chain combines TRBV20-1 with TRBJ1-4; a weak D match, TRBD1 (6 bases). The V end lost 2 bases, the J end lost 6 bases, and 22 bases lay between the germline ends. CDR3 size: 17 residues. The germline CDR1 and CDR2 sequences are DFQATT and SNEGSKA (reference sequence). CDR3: CSARHSPLQGKDEKLFF. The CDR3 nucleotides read TGCAGTGCTAGACATTCCCCACTCCAGGGGAAAGATGAAAAACTGTTTTTT.

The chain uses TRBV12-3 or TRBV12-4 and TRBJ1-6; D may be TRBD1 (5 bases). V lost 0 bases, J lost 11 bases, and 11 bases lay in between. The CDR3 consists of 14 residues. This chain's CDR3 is CASSLAQGVAPLHF. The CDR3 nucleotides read TGTGCCAGCAGTTTAGCGCAGGGAGTGGCACCCCTCCACTTT.